The entry below describes one T cell receptor (beta chain). Its antigen is unidentified. These data come from a study of neoadjuvant anti-PD-1 for oral cavity cancer. Cohort: HPV-negative, locally advanced oral cavity squamous cell carcinoma patients. Germline lookup yields CDR1 SGHDT and CDR2 YYEEEE. CDR3 length: 13 residues. Trimming took 1 base from V and 6 from J, leaving 9 bases between them. Study-level results: Higher pretreatment Treg/Th17 ratios tracked higher pretreatment blood clonality.

Clones were read by immunoSEQ multiplex PCR, and TCRdb kept only the in-frame ones, dropping some. In the table there are approximately 13,000 clones, about 65% of which are singletons. This receptor was obtained from a person between 40 and 85 years old with oral cavity squamous cell carcinoma. The chain employs TRBV5-6 and TRBJ2-3; D is unclear. The sample here was PBMCs, taken before nivolumab (anti-PD-1) treatment. The CDR3: CASSLQVLDTQYF. The CDR3 DNA is TGTGCCAGCAGCTTGCAGGTGTTGGATACGCAGTATTTT. The full variable domain, rest sourced from reference TRBV5-6 and TRBJ2-3, is DAGVTQSPTHLIKTRGQQVTLRCSPKSGHDTVSWYQQALGQGPQFIFQYYEEEERQRGNFPDRFSGHQFPNYSSELNVNALLLGDSALYLCASSLQVLDTQYFGPGTRLTVL.